This entry describes one TCR beta chain. This entry is derived from a study of STAT5B mutations in CD4+ large granular lymphocyte leukemia. Only in-frame clones appear in the TCRdb table, and some are missing; sequencing was by immunoSEQ multiplex PCR. The sample includes tens of thousands of clones, 80% to 85% of them seen just once. This sequence was found in a human donor in good health. Sequencing used CD4+ T cells from blood buffy coats.

Written as DNA, the CDR3 is TGCAGCGTTGAGTCCACAGATACGCAGTATTTT. Translated, it gives CSVESTDTQYF. This chain uses TRBV29-1 with TRBJ2-3; D not certain. CDR1 SQVTM and CDR2 ANQGSEA come from the germline V gene. With 3 bases removed from V and 2 bases from J, the gap between germline ends came to 3 bases. CDR3 length: 11 amino acids.